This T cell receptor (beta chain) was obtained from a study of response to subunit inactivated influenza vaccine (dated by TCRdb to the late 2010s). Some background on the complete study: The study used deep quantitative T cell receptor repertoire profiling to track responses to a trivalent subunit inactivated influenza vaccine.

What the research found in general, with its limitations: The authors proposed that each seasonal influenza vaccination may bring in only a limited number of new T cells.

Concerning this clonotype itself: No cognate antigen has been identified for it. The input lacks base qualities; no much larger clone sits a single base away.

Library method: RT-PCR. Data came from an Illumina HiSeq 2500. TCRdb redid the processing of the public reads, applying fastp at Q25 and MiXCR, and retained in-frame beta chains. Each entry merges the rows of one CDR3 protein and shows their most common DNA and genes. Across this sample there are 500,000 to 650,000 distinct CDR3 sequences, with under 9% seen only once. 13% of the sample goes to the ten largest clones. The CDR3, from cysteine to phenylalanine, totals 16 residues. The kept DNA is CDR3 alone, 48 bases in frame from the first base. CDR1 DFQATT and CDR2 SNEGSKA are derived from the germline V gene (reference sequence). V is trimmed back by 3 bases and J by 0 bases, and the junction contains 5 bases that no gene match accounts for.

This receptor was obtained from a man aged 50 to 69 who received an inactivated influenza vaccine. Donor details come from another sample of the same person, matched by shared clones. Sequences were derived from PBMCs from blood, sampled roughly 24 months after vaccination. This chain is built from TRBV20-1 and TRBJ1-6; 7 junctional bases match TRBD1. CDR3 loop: CSASRDRSSYNSPLHF. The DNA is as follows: TGCAGTGCTAGCCGGGACAGAAGCTCCTATAATTCACCCCTCCACTTT.